The 23 T cell receptor beta chains in this list originate from one sample, sequenced in a study of control samples from healthy donors and cancer patients. Clones were read by immunoSEQ multiplex PCR, and TCRdb kept only the in-frame ones, dropping some. The sample has approximately 130,000 clones; around nine tenths are singletons. The sequenced sample consisted of blood. Receptor source: a man younger than 40 in good health.

The rearrangement joins TRBV11-2 to TRBJ2-7; the match to TRBD1 covers 7 bases. Germline V gene sequence: CDR1 SGHAT, CDR2 FQNNGV. This CDR3 is 14 amino acids long. With V trimmed by 2 bases and J by 2 bases, 3 bases remained unmatched. CDR3 loop: CASSLRTGPYEQYF. CDR3 DNA sequence: TGTGCCAGCAGCTTAAGGACAGGTCCCTACGAGCAGTACTTC. Based on the CDR3 plus reference TRBV11-2 and TRBJ2-7, the full variable domain is EAGVAQSPRYKIIEKRQSVAFWCNPISGHATLYWYQQILGQGPKLLIQFQNNGVVDDSQLPKDRFSAERLKGVDSTLKIQPAKLEDSAVYLCASSLRTGPYEQYFGPGTRLTVT.

In regard to this clone: Other DNA sequences in the same sample also yield this CDR3. The chain joins TRBV30 to TRBJ1-3; weak D call: TRBD1 (6 bases). Germline V gene data show CDR1 as GTSNPN and CDR2 as SVGIG (reference sequence). V was pared by 4 bases and J by 0 bases, with 10 bases between. This CDR3 comprises 14 residues. The DNA for the CDR3 is TGTGCCTGGATACAGGGCAGCTCTGGAAACACCATATATTTT. It codes for CAWIQGSSGNTIYF.

V is TRBV2 and J is TRBJ1-6, with D possibly being TRBD1 (5 bases). Germline V lookup: CDR1 SNHLY, CDR2 FYNNEI. Deletions cut 6 bases from V and 7 bases from J, with 22 bases between. This CDR3 is 17 amino acids long. In nucleotides, the CDR3 is TGTGCCAGCAGCTCTCCAAACGTGCAGGGCAGGAATTCACCCCTCCACTTT. Translation gives CASSSPNVQGRNSPLHF.

V gene TRBV19 combines with J gene TRBJ2-2, with D perhaps matching TRBD1 (6 bases). The CDR3 length is 15 residues. The V end was cut by 5 bases, the J end by 6 bases, with 16 bases between. Germline V gives CDR1 LNHDA, CDR2 SQIVND (reference sequence). The CDR3, as DNA: TGTGCCAGTAGTGGGATCAGGGCAGGGGCCGGGGAGCTGTTTTTT. This codes for CASSGIRAGAGELFF.

The rearrangement joins TRBV29-1 to TRBJ1-1; 8 nucleotides agree with TRBD1. Germline CDR1 SQVTM, CDR2 ANQGSEA. V lost 7 bases, J lost 5 bases, and 6 bases stayed unmatched. CDR3 length: 12 amino acids. CDR3 in amino acids: CSATGAGTEAFF. The CDR3 region has the DNA TGCAGCGCGACAGGGGCGGGTACTGAAGCTTTCTTT.

The gene calls are TRBV13 and TRBJ1-2; 11 bases map to TRBD1. CDR1 and CDR2 from the germline V gene are PRHDT and FYEKMQ (reference sequence). This CDR3 comprises 16 residues. V shed 4 bases and J 1 base; nucleotides not matched to a gene: 5. The CDR3 loop reads CASSSRTGGFNYGYTF. As DNA, the CDR3 is TGTGCCAGCAGCTCTAGGACAGGGGGCTTTAACTATGGCTACACCTTC.

The J gene is TRBJ1-1, the V gene TRBV19; tentatively, D is TRBD1 (5 bases). Germline CDR1 and CDR2: LNHDA and SQIVND (reference sequence). The CDR3 totals 15 residues. The V end lost 7 bases, the J end lost 0 bases, and 15 bases lay between the germline ends. CDR3 bases: TGTGCCAGTACTCTACGGGGGAGGATGAACACTGAAGCTTTCTTT. The encoded protein is CASTLRGRMNTEAFF.

The chain employs TRBV5-4 and TRBJ1-1; tentatively, D is TRBD1 (5 bases). Germline values: CDR1 SGHNT, CDR2 YYREEE (reference sequence). V lost 3 bases and J lost 3, with 12 bases in between. The CDR3 runs 14 residues. The CDR3 nucleotides read TGTGCCAGCAGCTCCTTTTTGGGGGACACTGAAGCTTTCTTT. This codes for CASSSFLGDTEAFF.

The V gene is TRBV2, the J gene TRBJ2-5; D is possibly TRBD1 (5 bases). The V end lost 1 base, the J end lost 1 base, and 7 bases lay between the germline ends. The CDR3 length is 14 residues. Germline V gene sequence: CDR1 SNHLY, CDR2 FYNNEI. DNA for the CDR3: TGTGCCAGCAGTGAAGGGACACCCCAAGAGACCCAGTACTTC. Its translation: CASSEGTPQETQYF.

This clone came up once. In DNA form, the CDR3 reads TGTGCCAGCAACCGGGATACCCTTAACACTGAAGCTTTCTTT. Translated: CASNRDTLNTEAFF. The chain is built from TRBV19 and TRBJ1-1; D is unresolved. The germline V gene has CDR1 LNHDA and CDR2 SQIVND (reference sequence). V shed 9 bases and J shed 2 bases, with 16 bases lying between them. This CDR3 is 14 amino acids long.

This clone was seen repeatedly, ten times or more. The chain recombines TRBV3-1 (or the pseudogene TRBV3-2) with TRBJ1-2; possibly TRBD1 for D (6 bases). Trimming shortened V by 3 bases and J by 2 bases, and 10 bases separated the two germline ends. There are 14 residues in the CDR3. From germline, CDR1 is LGHDT and CDR2 YNNKEL (reference sequence). CDR3 DNA sequence: TGTGCCAGCAGCCAGAACAGGGTCAACTATGGCTACACCTTC. This codes for CASSQNRVNYGYTF.

The rearrangement uses TRBV24-1 and TRBJ1-3; 9 bases line up with TRBD1. Trimming cost V 10 bases and J 0 bases; bases outside gene matches: 18. The CDR3 is 19 amino acids. The germline CDR1 and CDR2 sequences are KGHDR and SFDVKD. The chain's CDR3 is CATAYRGRLDQSSGNTIYF. DNA for the CDR3: TGTGCCACAGCCTACAGGGGGCGCTTAGATCAGAGCTCTGGAAACACCATATATTTT.

In its sample, this clone was seen once. V gene TRBV7-2 combines with J gene TRBJ1-3; D remains unclear. With 5 bases removed from V and 4 bases from J, the gap between germline ends came to 15 bases. The CDR3 contains 15 residues. The germline gives CDR1 SGHTA, CDR2 FQGNSA. This CDR3 is CASSPDGPGGNTIYF. In DNA form, the CDR3 reads TGTGCCAGCAGCCCGGACGGCCCCGGGGGAAACACCATATATTTT.

This clone was detected only a few times. This rearrangement joins TRBV5-1 to TRBJ2-3, with 8 bases fitting TRBD2. The CDR3 sequence is 16 residues long. Germline V gene data show CDR1 as SGHRS and CDR2 as YFSETQ. V shed 4 bases and J 4 bases; nucleotides not matched to a gene: 11. The DNA of the CDR3 is TGCGCCAGCAGCGAGGAGAGGGCGGGGGGCGCAGATACGCAGTATTTT. It codes for CASSEERAGGADTQYF.

This chain links TRBV7-6 with TRBJ2-6; the D call may be TRBD1 or TRBD2 (6 bases each). This CDR3 contains 17 residues. Germline CDR1 is SGHVS and CDR2 is FNYEAQ. Deletions cut 1 base from V and 1 base from J, with 11 bases between. The CDR3 sequence is CASSLEQGGSGANVLTF. DNA for the CDR3: TGTGCCAGCAGCTTAGAACAGGGAGGTTCTGGGGCCAACGTCCTGACTTTC.

This chain uses TRBV19 with TRBJ2-3; 12 bases match TRBD2. V shed 10 bases and J 2 bases; nucleotides not matched to a gene: 13. This CDR3 comprises 17 residues. Germline V gene sequence: CDR1 LNHDA, CDR2 SQIVND (reference sequence). The CDR3 region is CATLTSGGPTFTDTQYF. The CDR3 region has the DNA TGTGCCACCCTGACTAGCGGGGGCCCTACCTTCACAGATACGCAGTATTTT.

This chain connects TRBV9 to TRBJ2-2; D remains unclear. The V end was cut by 3 bases, the J end by 3 bases, with 3 bases between. Germline CDR1 SGDLS, CDR2 YYNGEE. This CDR3 is built from 12 residues. CDR3 residues: CASSAYTGELFF. CDR3 sequence (DNA): TGTGCCAGCAGCGCGTACACCGGGGAGCTGTTTTTT.

The chain couples TRBV12-5 to TRBJ1-5, with TRBD1 matching over 8 bases. This CDR3 has 17 residues. V shed 0 bases, J shed 0 bases, and the junction held 4 bases outside the gene matches. Per the germline V gene, CDR1 is LGHNT and CDR2 is FRNRAP. CDR3 in amino acids: CASGLVLTGDSNQPQHF. In nucleotides, the CDR3 is TGTGCTAGTGGTTTGGTCCTGACAGGGGATAGCAATCAGCCCCAGCATTTT.

The rearrangement joins TRBV28 to TRBJ1-5, with a possible D match to TRBD1 (5 bases). This CDR3 is 15 amino acids long. Trimming pared 4 bases from V and 0 bases from J, leaving 10 bases between. From germline, CDR1 is MDHEN and CDR2 SYDVKM. CDR3 bases: TGTGCCAGCAGTTCCGGGACTGCTAGCAATCAGCCCCAGCATTTT. This sequence encodes CASSSGTASNQPQHF.

V and J are TRBV5-5 and TRBJ1-4; 8 positions agree with TRBD1. This CDR3 contains 15 residues. The V and J ends lost 2 bases and 5 bases, in that order; junction bases with no gene match: 5. Germline CDR1 is SGHKS and CDR2 is YYEKEE (reference sequence). DNA of the CDR3: TGTGCCAGCAGCTTTAGTGGACAGGGAAATGAAAAACTGTTTTTT. Residues: CASSFSGQGNEKLFF. The whole variable domain, remainder taken from reference TRBV5-5 and TRBJ1-4, is DAGVTQSPTHLIKTRGQQVTLRCSPISGHKSVSWYQQVLGQGPQFIFQYYEKEERGRGNFPDRFSARQFPNYSSELNVNALLLGDSALYLCASSFSGQGNEKLFFGSGTQLSVL.

This clone was seen more than once but under ten times. V gene TRBV24-1 combines with J gene TRBJ1-3; TRBD1 aligns across 9 bases. V was pared by 3 bases and J by 3 bases, with 2 bases of the junction left unmatched. Looked up from germline, CDR1 is KGHDR and CDR2 is SFDVKD. This CDR3 comprises 15 residues. As DNA, the CDR3 is TGTGCCACCAGTGATCCGGGACAGGGTGGAAACACCATATATTTT. Amino acids: CATSDPGQGGNTIYF.

The chain has TRBV5-1 and TRBJ1-1; the match to TRBD1 covers 7 bases. The CDR3 consists of 13 residues. With 2 bases clipped from V and 11 bases from J, the junction kept 9 bases outside the gene matches. Germline lookup yields CDR1 SGHRS and CDR2 YFSETQ. The CDR3 reads CASSLGTDGEAFF. Here the CDR3 DNA reads TGCGCCAGCAGCTTAGGGACAGATGGGGAGGCTTTCTTT.

The chain joins TRBV5-6 to TRBJ2-2, with 7 nucleotides matching TRBD1. The CDR3 spans 16 residues. Germline CDR1 SGHDT, CDR2 YYEEEE. The ends lost 2 bases at V and 2 bases at J; junction bases unmatched: 6. The CDR3 loop is CASSFGTALNTGELFF. In DNA form, the CDR3 reads TGTGCCAGCAGCTTCGGGACAGCACTAAACACCGGGGAGCTGTTTTTT.